The next 16 T cell receptor beta chains were all read from a single sample in a study of blood T cell repertoires in COVID-19. Clones were read by immunoSEQ multiplex PCR, and TCRdb kept only the in-frame ones, dropping some. This sample carries some 120,000 clones, 65% to 90% of them seen once, and the ten largest clones take roughly 6.7%. Sequencing was carried out using peripheral blood. These receptors were collected from a man older than 75 with active or convalescent COVID-19.

This sequence joins TRBV5-1 and TRBJ2-5; TRBD2 aligns across 11 bases. The CDR3 is made up of 17 amino acids. CDR1 and CDR2 from the germline V gene are SGHRS and YFSETQ. The junction had 10 bases not matched to a gene; V was cut back by 3 bases and J by 3 bases. The CDR3 bases are TGCGCCAGCAGCTCCCCAACTAGCGGGAGAAGGGAAGAGACCCAGTACTTC. As protein: CASSSPTSGRREETQYF. Supplemented by reference TRBV5-1 and TRBJ2-5, the full variable domain reads KAGVTQTPRYLIKTRGQQVTLSCSPISGHRSVSWYQQTPGQGLQFLFEYFSETQRNKGNFPGRFSGRQFSNSRSEMNVSTLELGDSALYLCASSSPTSGRREETQYFGPGTRLLVL.

This chain links TRBV3-1 (or the pseudogene TRBV3-2) with TRBJ2-1; 7 bases fit TRBD1. Germline V gene sequence: CDR1 LGHDT, CDR2 YNNKEL (reference sequence). The CDR3 covers 15 residues. V lost 2 bases to trimming and J lost 2 bases; unmatched junction nucleotides: 3. The CDR3 is CASSQSTGTYNEQFF. Here the CDR3 DNA reads TGTGCCAGCAGCCAATCGACAGGGACCTACAATGAGCAGTTCTTC.

This chain links TRBV6-5 with TRBJ2-1; TRBD1 is a possible D gene (5 bases). Germline V gene data show CDR1 as MNHEY and CDR2 as SVGAGI. V was pared by 2 bases and J by 6 bases, with 5 bases between. The CDR3 is 12 amino acids. CDR3 sequence reads: CASSYRGNEQFF. DNA for the CDR3: TGTGCCAGCAGTTACAGGGGCAATGAGCAGTTCTTC.

By frequency in the sample, this clone is medium-sized. This chain uses TRBV27 with TRBJ1-4; the D gene is possibly TRBD1 (5 bases). Germline V gives CDR1 MNHEY, CDR2 SMNVEV (reference sequence). Trimming took off 8 bases at V and 4 bases at J, with 11 bases between the two ends. The CDR3 spans 13 residues. CDR3 loop: CASSDRFNEKLFF. The CDR3 DNA follows: TGTGCCAGCTCCGACAGATTTAATGAAAAACTGTTTTTT.

The V gene is TRBV10-3, the J gene TRBJ1-3; a possible D gene is TRBD1 (5 bases). The CDR3 contains 15 residues. Trimming stripped 6 bases from V and 2 bases from J, with 14 bases between. Germline V gives CDR1 ENHRY, CDR2 SYGVKD. The CDR3 bases are TGTGCCATCAGCCAGGGCAGATCTACTGGAAACACCATATATTTT. It translates to CAISQGRSTGNTIYF.

This clone was picked up one time. This rearrangement joins TRBV5-1 to TRBJ1-6, with 11 bases aligning to TRBD1. V gave up 3 bases and J gave up 8 bases; unmatched junction bases: 1. CDR1 SGHRS and CDR2 YFSETQ come from the germline V gene. The CDR3 length is 14 residues. CDR3 sequence (DNA): TGCGCCAGCAGCTCGGGACAGGGGGATTCACCCCTCCACTTT. This sequence encodes CASSSGQGDSPLHF. The entire variable domain, with the rest obtained from reference TRBV5-1 and TRBJ1-6, is as follows: KAGVTQTPRYLIKTRGQQVTLSCSPISGHRSVSWYQQTPGQGLQFLFEYFSETQRNKGNFPGRFSGRQFSNSRSEMNVSTLELGDSALYLCASSSGQGDSPLHFGNGTRLTVT.

This clone was seen a single time. The rearrangement uses TRBV7-8 and TRBJ2-3; possible D gene TRBD2, 7 bases. The V gene's germline CDR1 is SGHVS and CDR2 FQNEAQ. The CDR3 covers 15 residues. V was shortened by 5 bases and J by 1 base, with 13 bases between the two germline ends. The CDR3 reads CASSREGGRTDTQYF. CDR3 nucleotide sequence: TGTGCCAGCAGCCGAGAGGGGGGGCGCACAGATACGCAGTATTTT.

The genes are TRBV1 and TRBJ1-6; the tabulated D call, TRBD1, remains unverified against the DNA. TRBV1 is recorded as a pseudogene. The CDR3 loop spans 17 amino acids. This CDR3 reads CTRLKVDRESYNSPLHF. For the CDR3, the DNA is TGCACCAGATTAAAGGTTGACAGGGAATCCTATAATTCACCCCTCCACTTT.

The rearrangement uses TRBV20-1 and TRBJ2-5; TRBD2 matches at 11 bases. Per the germline V gene, CDR1 is DFQATT and CDR2 is SNEGSKA (reference sequence). The CDR3 is made up of 15 amino acids. V gave up 3 bases and J gave up 3 bases; unmatched junction bases: 6. The CDR3 nucleotides read TGCAGTGCTAGTTTAGCGGGAGGGCGCGAAGAGACCCAGTACTTC. This translates into CSASLAGGREETQYF.

The chain has TRBV27 and TRBJ2-1, with 8 nucleotides matching TRBD1. CDR3 length equals 15 residues. CDR1 and CDR2 from the germline V gene are MNHEY and SMNVEV (reference sequence). Trimming at V came to 6 bases and at J to 6 bases, leaving 10 bases not matched to a gene. The CDR3 loop is CASRERAGGLNEQFF. The CDR3 nucleotides read TGTGCCAGCAGGGAAAGGGCAGGGGGCCTCAATGAGCAGTTCTTC.

This chain joins TRBV7-9 and TRBJ2-7; D is perhaps TRBD2 (6 bases). From germline, CDR1 is SEHNR and CDR2 FQNEAQ (reference sequence). V lost 3 bases to trimming and J lost 0 bases, with 9 bases between them. This CDR3 has 14 amino acids. The CDR3: CASSLGLTSYEQYF. The CDR3 DNA sequence: TGTGCCAGCAGCTTGGGACTTACCTCCTACGAGCAGTACTTC. Filled out from reference TRBV7-9 and TRBJ2-7, the complete variable domain reads DTGVSQNPRHKITKRGQNVTFRCDPISEHNRLYWYRQTLGQGPEFLTYFQNEAQLEKSRLLSDRFSAERPKGSFSTLEIQRTEQGDSAMYLCASSLGLTSYEQYFGPGTRLTVT.

A few counts support this clone. The rearrangement joins TRBV19 to TRBJ2-2; TRBD1 matches 7 bases. The CDR3 contains 14 residues. Germline V gene data show CDR1 as LNHDA and CDR2 as SQIVND (reference sequence). V shed 6 bases and J 4 bases; nucleotides not matched to a gene: 5. The CDR3 protein is CASRQGSGTGELFF. Here the CDR3 DNA reads TGTGCCAGTAGACAGGGGTCGGGCACCGGGGAGCTGTTTTTT.

The chain has TRBV28 and TRBJ1-2, with 7 bases fitting TRBD1. V shed 6 bases, J shed 4 bases, and the junction held 5 bases outside the gene matches. The CDR3 is 13 amino acids. In germline, CDR1 is MDHEN, CDR2 SYDVKM. CDR3 amino acids: CASSPGTVYGYTF. Written as DNA, the CDR3 is TGTGCCAGCAGCCCCGGGACAGTCTATGGCTACACCTTC.

The genes are TRBV6-5 and TRBJ1-2, with a possible D match to TRBD1 (6 bases). The V gene lost 5 bases and the J gene lost 8 bases, with 18 bases spanning the gap. This CDR3 comprises 14 residues. Germline-derived CDR1 and CDR2 are MNHEY and SVGAGI. CDR3 in DNA: TGTGCCAGCAGTCTAACCAGGGGCTATCTGGGCTACACCTTC. It yields the protein CASSLTRGYLGYTF.

The chain couples TRBV9 to TRBJ2-3; D perhaps matches TRBD2 (5 bases). The CDR3 runs to 13 residues. CDR1 is SGDLS, CDR2 YYNGEE, per germline. Trimming cost V 0 bases and J 8 bases, with 10 bases left between them. The CDR3, as DNA: TGTGCCAGCAGCGTAGACACCGGGATTACGCAGTATTTT. It is translated as CASSVDTGITQYF.

This clone appeared once. The chain is built from TRBV28 and TRBJ2-5, with TRBD1 identical over 11 bases. The V gene's germline CDR1 is MDHEN and CDR2 SYDVKM. This CDR3 is 13 amino acids long. The trim removed 2 bases at V and 10 bases at J, leaving 3 bases unmatched. The CDR3 DNA reads TGTGCCAGCAGTTTAGCAGGGACAGGGGGCCAGTACTTC. The encoded protein is CASSLAGTGGQYF.